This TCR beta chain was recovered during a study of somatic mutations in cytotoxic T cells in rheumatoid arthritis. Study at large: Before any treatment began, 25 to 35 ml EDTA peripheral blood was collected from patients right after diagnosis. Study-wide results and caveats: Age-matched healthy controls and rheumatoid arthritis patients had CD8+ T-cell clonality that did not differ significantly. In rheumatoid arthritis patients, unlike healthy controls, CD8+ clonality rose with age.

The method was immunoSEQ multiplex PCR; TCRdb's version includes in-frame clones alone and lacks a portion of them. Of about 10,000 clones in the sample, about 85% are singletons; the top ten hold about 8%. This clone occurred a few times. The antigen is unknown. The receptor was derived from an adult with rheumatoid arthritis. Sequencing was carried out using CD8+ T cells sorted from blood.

The CDR3 nucleotides read TGTGCCAGCAGCTTAAAAAGCTCCTACGAGCAGTACTTC. Protein sequence: CASSLKSSYEQYF. The chain couples TRBV7-9 to TRBJ2-7; no definite D call. This CDR3 is 13 amino acids long. CDR1 and CDR2 (germline): SEHNR, FQNEAQ (reference sequence). V was shortened by 2 bases and J by 0 bases, with 5 bases between the two germline ends.